The 2 T cell receptor beta chains given below trace back to one sample, sequenced in a study of technical replicates of blood from four donors. The method was immunoSEQ multiplex PCR; TCRdb's version includes in-frame clones alone and lacks a portion of them. The table shows about 56,000 clones, with 80% to 95% occurring only once. What was sequenced was PBMCs. These TCRs come from a human donor in good health. Some clones in this sample may be carry-over from other donors' samples.

The V and J genes are TRBV5-1 and TRBJ2-3, with 7 bases lining up with TRBD1. This CDR3 is 17 amino acids long. After removal of 1 base from V and 0 bases from J, the junction contained 8 bases not matched to a gene. Per the germline V gene, CDR1 is SGHRS and CDR2 is YFSETQ. CDR3 amino acids: CASSLPPGGPSTDTQYF. CDR3 DNA sequence: TGCGCCAGCAGCTTGCCACCAGGGGGTCCTAGCACAGATACGCAGTATTTT. Based on the CDR3 plus reference TRBV5-1 and TRBJ2-3, the full variable domain is KAGVTQTPRYLIKTRGQQVTLSCSPISGHRSVSWYQQTPGQGLQFLFEYFSETQRNKGNFPGRFSGRQFSNSRSEMNVSTLELGDSALYLCASSLPPGGPSTDTQYFGPGTRLTVL.

This chain joins TRBV7-3 and TRBJ1-2; unclear D gene. The length of the CDR3 is 15 residues. Deletions cut 3 bases from V and 7 bases from J, with 18 bases between. CDR1 is SGHTA, CDR2 FQGTGA, per germline. The CDR3 reads CASSLPQPPGSGYTF. CDR3 nucleotides: TGTGCCAGCAGCTTGCCCCAGCCACCCGGGAGTGGCTACACCTTC.